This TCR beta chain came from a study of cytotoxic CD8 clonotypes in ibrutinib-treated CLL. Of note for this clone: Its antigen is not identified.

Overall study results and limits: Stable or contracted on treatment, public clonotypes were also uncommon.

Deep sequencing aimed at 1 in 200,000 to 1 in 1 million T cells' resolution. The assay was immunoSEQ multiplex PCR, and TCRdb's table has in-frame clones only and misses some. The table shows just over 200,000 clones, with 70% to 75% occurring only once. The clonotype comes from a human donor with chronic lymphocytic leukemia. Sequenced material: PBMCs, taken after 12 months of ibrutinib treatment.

In nucleotides, the CDR3 is TGTGCCAGCAGCGGGGGTTTAGAGACCCAGTACTTC. This codes for CASSGGLETQYF. This rearrangement joins TRBV28 to TRBJ2-5; perhaps TRBD2 as D (6 bases). This CDR3 spans 12 amino acids. Germline values: CDR1 MDHEN, CDR2 SYDVKM. Trimming cost V 6 bases and J 4 bases, with 9 bases left between them. Based on the CDR3 plus reference TRBV28 and TRBJ2-5, the full variable domain is DVKVTQSSRYLVKRTGEKVFLECVQDMDHENMFWYRQDPGLGLRLIYFSYDVKMKEKGDIPEGYSVSREKKERFSLILESASTNQTSMYLCASSGGLETQYFGPGTRLLVL.